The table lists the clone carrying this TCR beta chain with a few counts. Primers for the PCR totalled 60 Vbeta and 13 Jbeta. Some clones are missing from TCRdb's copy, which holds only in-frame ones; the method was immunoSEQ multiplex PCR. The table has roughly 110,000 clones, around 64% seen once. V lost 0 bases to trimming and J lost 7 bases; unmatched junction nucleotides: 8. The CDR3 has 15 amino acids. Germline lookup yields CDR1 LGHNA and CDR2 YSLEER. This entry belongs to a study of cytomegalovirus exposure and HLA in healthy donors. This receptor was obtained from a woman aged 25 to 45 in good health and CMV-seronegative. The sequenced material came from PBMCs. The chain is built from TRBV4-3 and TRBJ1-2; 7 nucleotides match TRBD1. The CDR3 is CASSQDRQGRPGYTF. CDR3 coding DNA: TGCGCCAGCAGCCAAGATCGACAGGGAAGACCTGGCTACACCTTC.